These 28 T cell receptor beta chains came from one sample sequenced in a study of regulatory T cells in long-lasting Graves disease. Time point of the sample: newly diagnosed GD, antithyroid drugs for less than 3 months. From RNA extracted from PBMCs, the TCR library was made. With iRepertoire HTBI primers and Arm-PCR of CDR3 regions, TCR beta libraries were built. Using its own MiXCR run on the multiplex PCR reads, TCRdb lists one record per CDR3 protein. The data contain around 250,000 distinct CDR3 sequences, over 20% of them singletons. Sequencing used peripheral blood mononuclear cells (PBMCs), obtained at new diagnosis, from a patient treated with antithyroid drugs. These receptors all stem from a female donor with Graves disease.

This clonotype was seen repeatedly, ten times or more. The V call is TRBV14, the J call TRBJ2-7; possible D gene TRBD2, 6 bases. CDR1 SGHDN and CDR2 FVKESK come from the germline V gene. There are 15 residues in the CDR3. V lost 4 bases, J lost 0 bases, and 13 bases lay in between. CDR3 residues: CASSRLGTLSYEQYF. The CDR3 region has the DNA TGTGCCAGCAGCCGTCTCGGGACTCTCTCCTACGAGCAGTACTTC. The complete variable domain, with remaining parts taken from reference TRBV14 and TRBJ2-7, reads EAGVTQFPSHSVIEKGQTVTLRCDPISGHDNLYWYRRVMGKEIKFLLHFVKESKQDESGMPNNRFLAERTGGTYSTLKVQPAELEDSGVYFCASSRLGTLSYEQYFGPGTRLTVT.

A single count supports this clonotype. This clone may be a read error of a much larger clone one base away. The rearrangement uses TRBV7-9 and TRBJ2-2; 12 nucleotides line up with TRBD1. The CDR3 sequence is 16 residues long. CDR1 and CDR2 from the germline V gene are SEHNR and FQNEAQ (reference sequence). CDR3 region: CANSLGTGGPIGELFF. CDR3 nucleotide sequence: TGTGCCAACAGCTTGGGGACAGGGGGCCCGATCGGGGAGCTGTTTTTT. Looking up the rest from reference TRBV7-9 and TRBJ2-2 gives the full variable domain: DTGVSQNPRHKITKRGQNVTFRCDPISEHNRLYWYRQTLGQGPEFLTYFQNEAQLEKSRLLSDRFSAERPKGSFSTLEIQRTEQGDSAMYLCANSLGTGGPIGELFFGEGSRLTVL.

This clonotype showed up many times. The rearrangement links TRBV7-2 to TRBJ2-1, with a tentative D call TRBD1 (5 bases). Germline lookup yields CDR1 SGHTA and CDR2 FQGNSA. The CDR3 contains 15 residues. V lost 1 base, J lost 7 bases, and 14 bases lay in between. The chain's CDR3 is CASSLDSRGPNEQFF. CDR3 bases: TGTGCCAGCAGCTTAGATAGTAGGGGTCCAAATGAGCAGTTCTTC.

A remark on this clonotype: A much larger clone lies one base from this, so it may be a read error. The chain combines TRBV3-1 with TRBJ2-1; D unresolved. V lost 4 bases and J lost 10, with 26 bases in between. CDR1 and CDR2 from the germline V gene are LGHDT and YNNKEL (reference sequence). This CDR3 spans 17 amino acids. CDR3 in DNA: TGTGCCAGCAGCCCCCGACCGGACCGGACCGTCTTTTACGAGCAGTTCTTC. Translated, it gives CASSPRPDRTVFYEQFF.

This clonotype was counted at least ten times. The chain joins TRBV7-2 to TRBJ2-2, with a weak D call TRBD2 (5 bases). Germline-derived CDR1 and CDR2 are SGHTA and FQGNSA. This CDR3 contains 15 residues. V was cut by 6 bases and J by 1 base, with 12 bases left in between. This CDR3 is CASRLGYGNTGELFF. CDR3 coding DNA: TGTGCCAGCAGACTAGGGTACGGGAACACCGGGGAGCTGTTTTTT.

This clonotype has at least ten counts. CDR3 sequence reads: CASSNQMGPGSQPQHF. The CDR3 DNA follows: TGTGCCAGCAGTAATCAGATGGGACCGGGGAGTCAGCCCCAGCATTTT. The V gene is TRBV6-2 or TRBV6-3, the J gene TRBJ1-5, with D possibly TRBD1 on 5 matching bases. The CDR3 sequence is 16 residues long. Trimming removed 5 bases from V and 6 bases from J, with 20 bases in between. Germline V gene sequence: CDR1 MNHEY, CDR2 SVGEGT.

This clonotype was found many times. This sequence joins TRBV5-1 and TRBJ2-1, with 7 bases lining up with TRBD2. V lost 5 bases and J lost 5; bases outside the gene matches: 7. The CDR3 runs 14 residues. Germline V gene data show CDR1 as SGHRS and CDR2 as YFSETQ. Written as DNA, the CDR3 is TGCGCCAGCAGGGTAGTCAGCGGGAACAATGAGCAGTTCTTC. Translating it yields CASRVVSGNNEQFF.

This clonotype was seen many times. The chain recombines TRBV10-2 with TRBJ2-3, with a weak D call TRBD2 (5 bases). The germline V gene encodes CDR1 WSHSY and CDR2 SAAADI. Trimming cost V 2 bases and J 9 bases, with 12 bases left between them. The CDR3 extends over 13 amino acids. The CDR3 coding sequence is TGCGCCAGCAGTGAGGCAGGCAAGCGGACGCAGTATTTT. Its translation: CASSEAGKRTQYF.

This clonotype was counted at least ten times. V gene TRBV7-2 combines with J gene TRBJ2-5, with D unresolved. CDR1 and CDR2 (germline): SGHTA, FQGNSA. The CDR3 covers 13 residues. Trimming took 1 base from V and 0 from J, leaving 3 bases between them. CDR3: CASSLVYQETQYF. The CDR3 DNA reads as TGTGCCAGCAGCTTAGTGTACCAAGAGACCCAGTACTTC.

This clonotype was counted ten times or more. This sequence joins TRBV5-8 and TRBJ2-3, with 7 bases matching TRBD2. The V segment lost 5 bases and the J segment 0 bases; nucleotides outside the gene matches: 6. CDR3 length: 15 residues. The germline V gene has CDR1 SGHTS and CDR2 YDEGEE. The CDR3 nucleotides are TGTGCCAGCAGGAAGCGGGGTCACAGCACAGATACGCAGTATTTT. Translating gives CASRKRGHSTDTQYF. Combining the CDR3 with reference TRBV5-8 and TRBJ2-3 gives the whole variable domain EAGVTQSPTHLIKTRGQQATLRCSPISGHTSVYWYQQALGLGLQFLLWYDEGEERNRGNFPPRFSGRQFPNYSSELNVNALELEDSALYLCASRKRGHSTDTQYFGPGTRLTVL.

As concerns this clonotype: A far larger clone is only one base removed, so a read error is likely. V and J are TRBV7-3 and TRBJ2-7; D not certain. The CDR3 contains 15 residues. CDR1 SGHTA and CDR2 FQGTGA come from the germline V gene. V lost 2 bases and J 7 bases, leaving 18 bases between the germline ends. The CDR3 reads CASSLSVGSYNEQYF. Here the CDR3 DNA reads TGTGCCAGCAGCTTATCGGTAGGGTCCTACAATGAGCAGTACTTC. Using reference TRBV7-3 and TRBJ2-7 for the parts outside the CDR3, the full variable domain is GAGVSQTPSNKVTEKGKYVELRCDPISGHTALYWYRQSLGQGPEFLIYFQGTGAADDSGLPNDRFFAVRPEGSVSTLKIQRTERGDSAVYLCASSLSVGSYNEQYFGPGTRLTVT.

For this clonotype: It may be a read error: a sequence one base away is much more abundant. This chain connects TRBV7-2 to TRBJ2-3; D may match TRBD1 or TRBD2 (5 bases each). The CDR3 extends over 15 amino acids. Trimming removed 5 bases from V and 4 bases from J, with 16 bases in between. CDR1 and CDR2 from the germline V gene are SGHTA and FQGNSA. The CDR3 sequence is CASSIGADGADTQYF. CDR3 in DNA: TGTGCCAGCAGCATCGGGGCCGACGGGGCAGATACGCAGTATTTT. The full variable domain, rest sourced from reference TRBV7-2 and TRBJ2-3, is GAGVSQSPSNKVTEKGKDVELRCDPISGHTALYWYRQSLGQGLEFLIYFQGNSAPDKSGLPSDRFSAERTGGSVSTLTIQRTQQEDSAVYLCASSIGADGADTQYFGPGTRLTVL.

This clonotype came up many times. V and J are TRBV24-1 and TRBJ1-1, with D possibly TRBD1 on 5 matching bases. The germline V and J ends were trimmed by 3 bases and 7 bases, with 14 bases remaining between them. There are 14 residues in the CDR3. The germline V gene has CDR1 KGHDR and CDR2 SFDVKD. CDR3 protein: CATSDLRGEGEAFF. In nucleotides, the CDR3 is TGTGCCACCAGTGATCTCCGGGGGGAGGGTGAAGCTTTCTTT.

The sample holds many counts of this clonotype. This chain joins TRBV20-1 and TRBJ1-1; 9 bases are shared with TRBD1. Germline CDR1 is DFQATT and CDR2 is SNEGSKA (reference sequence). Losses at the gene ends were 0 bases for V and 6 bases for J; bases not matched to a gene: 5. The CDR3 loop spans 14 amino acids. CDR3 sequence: CSARDNRGRPEAFF. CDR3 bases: TGCAGTGCTAGAGACAACAGGGGGCGGCCTGAAGCTTTCTTT.

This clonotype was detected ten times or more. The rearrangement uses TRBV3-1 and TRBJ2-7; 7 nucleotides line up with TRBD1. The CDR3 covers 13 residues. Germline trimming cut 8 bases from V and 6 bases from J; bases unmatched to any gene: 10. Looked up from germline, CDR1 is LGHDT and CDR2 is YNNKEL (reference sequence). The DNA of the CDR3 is TGTGCCAGCCGGGACAGCGGTGTGGGCGAGCAGTACTTC. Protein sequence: CASRDSGVGEQYF.

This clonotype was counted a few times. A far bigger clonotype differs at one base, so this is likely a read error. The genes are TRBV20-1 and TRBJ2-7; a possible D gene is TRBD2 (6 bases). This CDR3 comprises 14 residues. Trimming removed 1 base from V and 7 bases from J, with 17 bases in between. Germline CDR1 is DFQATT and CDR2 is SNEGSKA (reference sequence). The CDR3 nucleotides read TGCAGTGCTAGAGGGGACTGGGGGGAGCTTGAGCAGTACTTC. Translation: CSARGDWGELEQYF.

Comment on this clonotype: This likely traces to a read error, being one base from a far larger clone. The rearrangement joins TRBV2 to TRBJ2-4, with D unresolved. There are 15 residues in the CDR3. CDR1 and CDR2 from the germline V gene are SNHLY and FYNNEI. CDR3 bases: TGTGCCAGCACCCTGGGCAGGACGAATCCCGATGAGCAGTCCTTC. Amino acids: CASTLGRTNPDEQSF.

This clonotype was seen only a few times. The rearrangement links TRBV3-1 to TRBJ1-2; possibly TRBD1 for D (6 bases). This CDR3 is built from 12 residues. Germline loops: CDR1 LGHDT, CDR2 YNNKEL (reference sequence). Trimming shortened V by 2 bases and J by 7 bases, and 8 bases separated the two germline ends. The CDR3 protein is CASSQLRGGYTF. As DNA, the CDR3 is TGTGCCAGCAGCCAACTCAGGGGTGGCTACACCTTC.

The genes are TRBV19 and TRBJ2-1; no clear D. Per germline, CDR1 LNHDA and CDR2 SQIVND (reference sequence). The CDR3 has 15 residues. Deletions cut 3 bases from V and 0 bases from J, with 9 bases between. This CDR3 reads CASSMAGSSYNEQFF. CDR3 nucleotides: TGTGCCAGTAGTATGGCCGGCAGCTCCTACAATGAGCAGTTCTTC. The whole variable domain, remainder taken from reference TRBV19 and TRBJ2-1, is DGGITQSPKYLFRKEGQNVTLSCEQNLNHDAMYWYRQDPGQGLRLIYYSQIVNDFQKGDIAEGYSVSREKKESFPLTVTSAQKNPTAFYLCASSMAGSSYNEQFFGPGTRLTVL.

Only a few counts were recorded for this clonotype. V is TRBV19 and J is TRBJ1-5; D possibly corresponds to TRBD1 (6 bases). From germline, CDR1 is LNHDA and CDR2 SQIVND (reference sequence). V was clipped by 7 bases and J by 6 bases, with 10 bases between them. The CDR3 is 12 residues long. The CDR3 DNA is TGTGCCAGTACACAACAGGGTCAGCCCCAGCATTTT. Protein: CASTQQGQPQHF. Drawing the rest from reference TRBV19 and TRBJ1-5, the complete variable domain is DGGITQSPKYLFRKEGQNVTLSCEQNLNHDAMYWYRQDPGQGLRLIYYSQIVNDFQKGDIAEGYSVSREKKESFPLTVTSAQKNPTAFYLCASTQQGQPQHFGDGTRLSIL.

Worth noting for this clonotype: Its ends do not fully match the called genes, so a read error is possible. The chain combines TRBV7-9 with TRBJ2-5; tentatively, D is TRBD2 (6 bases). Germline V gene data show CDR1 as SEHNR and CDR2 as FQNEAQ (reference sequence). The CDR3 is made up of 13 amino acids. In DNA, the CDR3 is TGTGCCTGCAGACGGGACTTACAAGAGACCCAGTACTTC. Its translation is CACRRDLQETQYF.

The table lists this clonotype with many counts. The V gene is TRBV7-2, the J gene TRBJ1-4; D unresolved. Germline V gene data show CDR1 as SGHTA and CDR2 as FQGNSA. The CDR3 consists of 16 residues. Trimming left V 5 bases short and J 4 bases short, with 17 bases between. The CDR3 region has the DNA TGTGCCAGCAGCCCTACATGGGGAATCAATAATGAAAAACTGTTTTTT. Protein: CASSPTWGINNEKLFF.

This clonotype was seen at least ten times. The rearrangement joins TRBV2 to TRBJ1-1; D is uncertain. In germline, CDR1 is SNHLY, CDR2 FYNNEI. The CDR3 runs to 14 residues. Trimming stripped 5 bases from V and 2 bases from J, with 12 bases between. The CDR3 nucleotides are TGTGCCAGCAGTCTGGACGGAGCTAACACTGAAGCTTTCTTT. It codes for CASSLDGANTEAFF.

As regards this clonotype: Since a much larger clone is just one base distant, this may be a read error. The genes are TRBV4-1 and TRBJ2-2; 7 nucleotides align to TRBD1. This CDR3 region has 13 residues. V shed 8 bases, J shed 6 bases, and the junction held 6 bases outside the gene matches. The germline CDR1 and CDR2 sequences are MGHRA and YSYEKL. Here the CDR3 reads CASCRTGAGELFF. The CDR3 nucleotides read TGCGCCAGCTGCCGTACAGGGGCCGGGGAGCTGTTTTTT.

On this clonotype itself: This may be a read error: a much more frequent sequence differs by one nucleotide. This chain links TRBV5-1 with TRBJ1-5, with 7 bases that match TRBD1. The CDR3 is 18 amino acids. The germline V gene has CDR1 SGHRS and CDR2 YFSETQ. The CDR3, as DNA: TGCGCCTGCAGCCTAACGCCGAGGGGGGACAGTAGTTATCAGCCCCAGCATTTT. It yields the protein CACSLTPRGDSSYQPQHF. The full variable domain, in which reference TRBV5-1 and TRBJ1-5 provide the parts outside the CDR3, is KAGVTQTPRYLIKTRGQQVTLSCSPISGHRSVSWYQQTPGQGLQFLFEYFSETQRNKGNFPGRFSGRQFSNSRSEMNVSTLELGDSALYLCACSLTPRGDSSYQPQHFGDGTRLSIL.

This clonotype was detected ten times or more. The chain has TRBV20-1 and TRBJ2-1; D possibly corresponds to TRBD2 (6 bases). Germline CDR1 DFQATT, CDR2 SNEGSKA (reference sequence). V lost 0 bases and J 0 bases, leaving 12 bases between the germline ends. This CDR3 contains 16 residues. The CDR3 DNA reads TGCAGTGCTAGAGATGGAGGGCGGAGCTCCTACAATGAGCAGTTCTTC. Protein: CSARDGGRSSYNEQFF.

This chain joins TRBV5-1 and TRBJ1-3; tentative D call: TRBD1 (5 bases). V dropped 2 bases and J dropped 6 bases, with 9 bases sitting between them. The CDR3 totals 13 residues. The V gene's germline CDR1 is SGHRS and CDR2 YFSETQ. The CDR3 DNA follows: TGCGCCAGCAGCTTTGGGGGTGAAAACACCATATATTTT. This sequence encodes CASSFGGENTIYF.

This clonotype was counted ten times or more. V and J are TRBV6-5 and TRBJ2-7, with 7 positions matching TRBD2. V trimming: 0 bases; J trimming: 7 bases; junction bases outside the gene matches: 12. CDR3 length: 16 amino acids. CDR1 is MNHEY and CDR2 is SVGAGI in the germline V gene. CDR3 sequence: CASSYSTSSPSGEQYF. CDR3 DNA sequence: TGTGCCAGCAGTTACTCGACTAGCTCCCCAAGCGGAGAGCAGTACTTC.